The rows below give T cell receptor beta chains drawn from one sample of a study of T cell responses to AZD1222 COVID-19 vaccine. TCRdb's copy holds only in-frame clones and misses some; the assay was immunoSEQ multiplex PCR. The data show about 92,000 clones, with just over 90% seen just once and 22% held by the top ten. The material was peripheral blood, obtained on day 0 of AZD1222 vaccination. Receptors were obtained from an adult in good health. The conserved cysteine and the conserved F or W are not part of the CDR3 here.

V,CDR3
TRBV19,ASSIAGTYKNIQY
TRBV27,ASSPGSGNTIY
TRBV6-5,ASRSTQGGPDTQY
TRBV28,ASSSPDSTVVH
TRBV7-9,ASSLSREYHDEQF
TRBV12-5,ASGFRLTGTYTGELF
TRBV7-9,ASSSNVDTEAF
TRBV14,ASSQGSGDTQY
TRBV15,ATSRDTGASNTGELF
TRBV7-3,ASSLGGRGMNTEAF
TRBV6-1,ASREGGRETQY
TRBV28,ASTPGQVSLNVLT
TRBV9,ASSVGPSYEQY
TRBV7-9,ASSRQGGGTEAF
TRBV5-1,ASSRWTASYEQY
TRBV20-1,SASRRRLGSNQPQH
TRBV28,ATPRTGPYGYT
TRBV19,ASSISKVPSRVQPQH
TRBV19,ASLDRDHPF
TRBV6-2/TRBV6-3,ASSYPSAEQY
TRBV27,ASSFSSTYEQY
TRBV30,AWSRQTEAF
TRBV6-2/TRBV6-3,ASSFTPSGSTDTQY
TRBV6-5,ASSRYGQGATLF
TRBV12-3/TRBV12-4,ASSFQVADTQY
TRBV9,ASSLAPDMAQH
TRBV29-1,SEERGSGELF
TRBV4-2,ASSQSLERAGLSYEQY
TRBV7-3,ASSPGSQREQY
TRBV7-9,ASRPGTGGLGTGELF
TRBV19,ASSIAHGGGGADTQY
TRBV29-1,SVESSGGRYNEQF
TRBV30,AWSVLSWGGGYGYT
TRBV18,ASSPRRGLQETQY
TRBV9,ASSVEKKASNQPQH
TRBV3-1/TRBV3-2,ASSQAEGRGPDTQY
TRBV5-1,ASSLAGQQETQY
TRBV27,ASSFTRQLFYEQY
TRBV7-9,ASSAYTGTFYGYT
TRBV19,ASSILVRDTEAF
TRBV18,ASAPPGGLGNQPQH